This is a list of T cell receptor beta chains from one sample in a study of OX40 agonist ivuxolimab in advanced cancers. Clones were read by immunoSEQ multiplex PCR, and TCRdb kept only the in-frame ones, dropping some. The data contain some 45,000 clones, 80% of them singletons. Here the sequenced sample was CD4+ or CD8+ T cells sorted from blood, taken in a trial of the OX40 agonist ivuxolimab. These receptors all come from an adult with an advanced solid tumor such as melanoma, head and neck, liver or kidney cancer. Each CDR3 is given with its conserved first and last residue. The D gene is left open where the match is weak. Clone sizes are given selectively: once, few, many, or a class where the clone is expanded.

>TRBV11-1|TRBD1|.|TRBJ2-2
TGTGCCAGCAGCGCCTGGACAGGGGAAACCGGGGAGCTGTTTTTT
CASSAWTGETGELFF
>TRBV15|.|few|TRBJ1-3
TGTGCCACCAGCAGAGATATGGGATCTGGAAACACCATATATTTT
CATSRDMGSGNTIYF
>TRBV5-1|TRBD2|.|TRBJ2-3
TGCGCCAGCAGCTCAGGACTAGTTGGGGCCACAGATACGCAGTATTTT
CASSSGLVGATDTQYF
>TRBV5-6|.|.|TRBJ1-4
TGTGCCAGCAGCCCCCAGATATTAACTAATGAAAAACTGTTTTTT
CASSPQILTNEKLFF
>TRBV2|.|few|TRBJ1-1
TGTGCCAGCAGTGAGAGCTGGGACACTGAAGCTTTCTTT
CASSESWDTEAFF
>TRBV4-1|TRBD2|.|TRBJ2-3
TGCGCCAGCAGCCAAGAGACTAGCGGGAGGGCCGGCACAGATACGCAGTATTTT
CASSQETSGRAGTDTQYF
>TRBV19|TRBD2|.|TRBJ2-1
TGTGCCAGTAGTATAGGGACTAGCAAGGGGTCCTACAATGAGCAGTTCTTC
CASSIGTSKGSYNEQFF
>TRBV4-1|TRBD1|.|TRBJ2-3
TGCGCCAGCAGCCGACCAGCCCGGGACAGGGGAAATACGCAGTATTTT
CASSRPARDRGNTQYF
>TRBV28|.|few|TRBJ1-2
TGTGCCAGCAGTTTGAGGGGGGCAGTTGGCTACACCTTC
CASSLRGAVGYTF
>TRBV30|.|.|TRBJ1-3
TGTGCCTCCCATTTATGGGGGGGAAACACCATATATTTT
CASHLWGGNTIYF
>TRBV6-5|.|few|TRBJ1-1
TGTGCCAGCAGCAGACAGAGAATGAACACTGAAGCTTTCTTT
CASSRQRMNTEAFF
>TRBV4-3|TRBD1|.|TRBJ1-4
TGCGCCAGCAGCCAGGACAGGCTCCACGAAAAACTGTTTTTT
CASSQDRLHEKLFF
>TRBV6-5|TRBD1|.|TRBJ1-2
TGTGCCAGCAGTTACTCAGGGACAGAAGCTAACTATGGCTACACCTTC
CASSYSGTEANYGYTF
>TRBV5-6|.|.|TRBJ2-1
TGTGCCAGCAGTAAAATTACGAGTGATGAGCAGTTCTTC
CASSKITSDEQFF
>TRBV7-9|.|.|TRBJ1-5
TGTGCCAGCAGCACCTTAGACGATCAGCCCCAGCATTTT
CASSTLDDQPQHF
>TRBV6-5|.|.|TRBJ1-1
TGTGCCAGTGACGGGAACACTGAAGCTTTCTTT
CASDGNTEAFF